This paragraph covers one TCR beta chain sequence. This sample is part of a study of cytomegalovirus exposure and HLA in healthy donors. A multiplex PCR was run with 60 Vbeta primers and 13 Jbeta primers. Only in-frame clones appear in the TCRdb table, and some are missing; sequencing was by immunoSEQ multiplex PCR. The table has more than 110,000 clones, about 79% seen once. The source is a man aged 40-55 years in good health and CMV-seropositive. The sample taken for sequencing was PBMCs.

This CDR3 is CAWNLGGIAQPQHF. The CDR3 bases are TGTGCCTGGAATCTGGGGGGGATCGCTCAGCCCCAGCATTTT. The chain recombines TRBV30 with TRBJ1-5; maybe TRBD1 (5 bases). Trimming cost V 4 bases and J 6 bases, with 16 bases left between them. This CDR3 is 14 amino acids long. Germline V gives CDR1 GTSNPN, CDR2 SVGIG (reference sequence). Drawing the rest from reference TRBV30 and TRBJ1-5, the complete variable domain is SQTIHQWPATLVQPVGSPLSLECTVEGTSNPNLYWYRQAAGRGLQLLFYSVGIGQISSEVPQNLSASRPQDRQFILSSKKLLLSDSGFYLCAWNLGGIAQPQHFGDGTRLSIL.